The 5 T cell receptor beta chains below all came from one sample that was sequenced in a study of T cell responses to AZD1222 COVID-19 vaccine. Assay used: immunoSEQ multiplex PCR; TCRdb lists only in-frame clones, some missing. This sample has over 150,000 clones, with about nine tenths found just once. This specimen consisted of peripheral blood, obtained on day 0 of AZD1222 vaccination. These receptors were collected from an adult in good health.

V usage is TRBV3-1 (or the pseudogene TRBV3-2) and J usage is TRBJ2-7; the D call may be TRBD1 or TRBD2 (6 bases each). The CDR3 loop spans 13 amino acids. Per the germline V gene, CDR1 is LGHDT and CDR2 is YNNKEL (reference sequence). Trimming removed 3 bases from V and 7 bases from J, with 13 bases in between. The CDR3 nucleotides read TGTGCCAGCAGCCAGGTACGGGGGCGAGAGCAGTACTTC. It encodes CASSQVRGREQYF.

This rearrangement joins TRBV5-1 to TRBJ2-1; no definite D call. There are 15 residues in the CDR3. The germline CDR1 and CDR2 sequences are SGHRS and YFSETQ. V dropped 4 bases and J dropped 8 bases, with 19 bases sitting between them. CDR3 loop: CASSPAVAEVDEQFF. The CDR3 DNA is TGCGCCAGCAGCCCTGCGGTGGCTGAGGTCGATGAGCAGTTCTTC.

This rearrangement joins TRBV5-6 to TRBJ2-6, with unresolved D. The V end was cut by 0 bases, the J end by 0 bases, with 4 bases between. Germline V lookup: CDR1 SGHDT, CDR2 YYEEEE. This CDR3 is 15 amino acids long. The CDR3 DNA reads TGTGCCAGCAGCTTGGTCTACTCTGGGGCCAACGTCCTGACTTTC. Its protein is CASSLVYSGANVLTF.

DNA of the CDR3: TGTGCCAGCAGCCTCACAGCTAACACTGAAGCTTTCTTT. Residues: CASSLTANTEAFF. V is TRBV14 and J is TRBJ1-1; D is unresolved. Per the germline V gene, CDR1 is SGHDN and CDR2 is FVKESK. The CDR3 runs 13 residues. Trimming took off 4 bases at V and 2 bases at J, with 8 bases between the two ends.

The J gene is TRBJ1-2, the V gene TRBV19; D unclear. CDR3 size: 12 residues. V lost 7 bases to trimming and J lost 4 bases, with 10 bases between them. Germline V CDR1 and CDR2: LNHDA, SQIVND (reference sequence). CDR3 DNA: TGTGCCAGTATTGTGGGTGCCTATGGCTACACCTTC. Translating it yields CASIVGAYGYTF.